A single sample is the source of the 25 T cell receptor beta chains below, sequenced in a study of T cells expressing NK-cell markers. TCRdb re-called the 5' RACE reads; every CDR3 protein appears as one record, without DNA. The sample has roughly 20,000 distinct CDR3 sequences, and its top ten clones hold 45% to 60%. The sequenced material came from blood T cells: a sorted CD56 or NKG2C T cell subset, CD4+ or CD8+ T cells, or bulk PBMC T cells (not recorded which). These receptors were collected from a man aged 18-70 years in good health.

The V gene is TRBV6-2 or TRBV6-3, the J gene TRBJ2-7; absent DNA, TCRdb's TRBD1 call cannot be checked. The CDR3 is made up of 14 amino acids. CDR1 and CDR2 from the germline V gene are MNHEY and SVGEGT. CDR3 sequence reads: CASHRTDAPYEQYF.

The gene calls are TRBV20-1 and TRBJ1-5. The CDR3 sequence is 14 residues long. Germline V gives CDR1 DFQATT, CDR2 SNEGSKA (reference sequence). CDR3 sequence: CSARVPQGTEPQHF.

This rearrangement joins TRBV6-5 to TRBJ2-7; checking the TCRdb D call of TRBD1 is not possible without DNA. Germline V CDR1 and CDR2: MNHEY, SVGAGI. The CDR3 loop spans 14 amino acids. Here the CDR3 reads CASSHSRELAEQYF.

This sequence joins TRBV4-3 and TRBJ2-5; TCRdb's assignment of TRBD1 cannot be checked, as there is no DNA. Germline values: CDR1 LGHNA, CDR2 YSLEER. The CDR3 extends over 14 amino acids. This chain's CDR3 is CASSQPGVGETQYF.

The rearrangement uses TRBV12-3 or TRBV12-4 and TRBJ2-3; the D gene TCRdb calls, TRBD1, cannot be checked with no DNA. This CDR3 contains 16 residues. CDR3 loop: CASSNTGIHWTDTQYF.

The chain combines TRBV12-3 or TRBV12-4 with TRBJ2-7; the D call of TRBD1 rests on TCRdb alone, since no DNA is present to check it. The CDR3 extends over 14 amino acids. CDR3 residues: CASRLDRDSYEQYF.

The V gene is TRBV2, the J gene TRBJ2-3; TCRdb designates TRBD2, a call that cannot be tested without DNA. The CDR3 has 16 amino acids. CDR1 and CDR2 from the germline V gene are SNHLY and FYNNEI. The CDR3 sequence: CASHPVASVRTDTQYF.

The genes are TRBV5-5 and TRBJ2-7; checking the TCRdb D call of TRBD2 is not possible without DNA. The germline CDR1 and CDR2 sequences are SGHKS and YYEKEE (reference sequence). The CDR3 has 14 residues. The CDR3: CASSFLAGTYEQYF.

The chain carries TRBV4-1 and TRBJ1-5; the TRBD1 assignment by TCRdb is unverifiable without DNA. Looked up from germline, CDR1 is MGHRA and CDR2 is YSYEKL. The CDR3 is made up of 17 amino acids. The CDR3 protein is CASSQAPWRGTNQPQHF.

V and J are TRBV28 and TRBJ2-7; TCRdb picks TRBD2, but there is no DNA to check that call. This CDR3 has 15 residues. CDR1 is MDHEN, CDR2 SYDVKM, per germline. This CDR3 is CASSFPAGVTYEQYF.

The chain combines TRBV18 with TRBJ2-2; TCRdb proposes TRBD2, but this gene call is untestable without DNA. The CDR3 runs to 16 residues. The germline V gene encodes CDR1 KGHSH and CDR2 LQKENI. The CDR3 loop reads CASSPPTGVDTGELFF.

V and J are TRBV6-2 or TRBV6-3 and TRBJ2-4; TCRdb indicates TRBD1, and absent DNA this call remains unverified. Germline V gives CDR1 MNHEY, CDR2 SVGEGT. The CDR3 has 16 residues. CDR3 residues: CASSSIPGTVKNIQYF.

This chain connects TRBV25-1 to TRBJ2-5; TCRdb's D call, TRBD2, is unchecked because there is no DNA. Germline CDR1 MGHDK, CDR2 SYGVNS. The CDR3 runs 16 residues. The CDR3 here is CASSLSYSGVGETQYF.

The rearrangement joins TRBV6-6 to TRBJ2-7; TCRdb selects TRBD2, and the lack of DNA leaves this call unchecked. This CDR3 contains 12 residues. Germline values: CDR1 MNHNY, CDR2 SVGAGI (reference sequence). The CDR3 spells CASSYGLDEQYF.

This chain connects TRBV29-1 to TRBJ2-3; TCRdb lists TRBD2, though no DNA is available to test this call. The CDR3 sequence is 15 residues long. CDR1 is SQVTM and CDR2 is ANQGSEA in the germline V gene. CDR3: CSVRGTSTRTDTQYF.

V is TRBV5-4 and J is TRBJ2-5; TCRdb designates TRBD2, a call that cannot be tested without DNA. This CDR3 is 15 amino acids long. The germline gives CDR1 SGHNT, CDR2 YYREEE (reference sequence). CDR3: CASSLDSGGAETQYF.

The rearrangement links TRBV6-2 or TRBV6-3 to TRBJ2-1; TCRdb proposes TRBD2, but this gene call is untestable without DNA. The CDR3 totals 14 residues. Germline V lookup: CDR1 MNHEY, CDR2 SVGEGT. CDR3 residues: CASSYGGENNEQFF.

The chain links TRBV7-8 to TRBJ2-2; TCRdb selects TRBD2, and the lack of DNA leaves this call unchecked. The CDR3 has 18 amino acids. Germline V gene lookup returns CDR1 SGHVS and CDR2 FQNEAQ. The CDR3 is CASRNFYGGGENTGELFF.

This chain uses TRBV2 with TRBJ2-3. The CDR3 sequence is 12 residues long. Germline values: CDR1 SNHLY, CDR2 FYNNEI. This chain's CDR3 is CASSVDYDTQYF. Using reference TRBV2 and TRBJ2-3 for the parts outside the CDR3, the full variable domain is EPEVTQTPSHQVTQMGQEVILRCVPISNHLYFYWYRQILGQKVEFLVSFYNNEISEKSEIFDDQFSVERPDGSNFTLKIRSTKLEDSAMYFCASSVDYDTQYFGPGTRLTVL.

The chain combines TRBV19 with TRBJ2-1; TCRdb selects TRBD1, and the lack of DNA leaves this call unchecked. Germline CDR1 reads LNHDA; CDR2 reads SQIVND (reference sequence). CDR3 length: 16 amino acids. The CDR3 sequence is CASSSGGYRSYNEQFF.

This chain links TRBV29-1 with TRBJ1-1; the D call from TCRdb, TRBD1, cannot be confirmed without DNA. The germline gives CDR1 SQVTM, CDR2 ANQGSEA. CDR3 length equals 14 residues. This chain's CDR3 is CSALLGQRNTEAFF.

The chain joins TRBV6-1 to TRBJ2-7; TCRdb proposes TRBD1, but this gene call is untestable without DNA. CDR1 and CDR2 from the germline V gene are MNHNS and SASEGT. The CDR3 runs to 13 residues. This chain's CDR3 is CASSQTGQYEQYF.

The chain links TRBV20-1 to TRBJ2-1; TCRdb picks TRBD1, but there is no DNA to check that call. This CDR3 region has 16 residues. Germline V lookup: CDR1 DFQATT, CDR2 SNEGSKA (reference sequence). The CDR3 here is CSARGQGGLGYNEQFF.

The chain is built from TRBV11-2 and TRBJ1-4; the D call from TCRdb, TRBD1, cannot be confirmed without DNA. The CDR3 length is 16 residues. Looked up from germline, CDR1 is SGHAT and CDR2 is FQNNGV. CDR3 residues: CASSTRGRGSNEKLFF.

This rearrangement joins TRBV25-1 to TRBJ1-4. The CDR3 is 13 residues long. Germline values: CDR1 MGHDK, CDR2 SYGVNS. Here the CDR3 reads CASSESSSGALFF.